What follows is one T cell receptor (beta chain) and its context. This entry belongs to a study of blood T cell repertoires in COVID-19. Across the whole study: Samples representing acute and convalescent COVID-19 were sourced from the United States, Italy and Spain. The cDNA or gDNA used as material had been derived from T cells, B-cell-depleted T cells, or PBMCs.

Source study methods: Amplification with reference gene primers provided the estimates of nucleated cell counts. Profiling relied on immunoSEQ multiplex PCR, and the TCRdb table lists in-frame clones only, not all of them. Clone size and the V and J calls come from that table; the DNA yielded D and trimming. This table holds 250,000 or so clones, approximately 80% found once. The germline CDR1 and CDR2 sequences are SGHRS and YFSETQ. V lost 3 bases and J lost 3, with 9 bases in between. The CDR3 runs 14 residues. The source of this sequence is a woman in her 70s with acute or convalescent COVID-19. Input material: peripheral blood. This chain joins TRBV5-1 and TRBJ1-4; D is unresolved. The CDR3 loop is CASSSVPSNEKLFF. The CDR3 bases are TGCGCCAGCAGCTCGGTGCCCTCTAATGAAAAACTGTTTTTT.